A selection of T cell receptor beta chains follows, all from one sample in a study of blood T cell repertoires in COVID-19. Some clones are missing from TCRdb's copy, which holds only in-frame ones; the method was immunoSEQ multiplex PCR. The profile shows 130,000 or so clones, about 86% of them singletons. Sample: peripheral blood. The receptors shown here come from a woman aged 55 to 70 with acute or convalescent COVID-19. CDR3s include the opening cysteine and the closing phenylalanine or tryptophan. Each record gives: D gene, J gene, clone size, V gene, CDR3 DNA, CDR3 protein. The D gene is left open where the match is weak. Where a row states a size, it is once, few, many or the class of an expanded clone; other rows omit it.

TRBD1 TRBJ2-3 - TRBV5-5 TGTGCCAGCAGCCCGTACGGGACAGGGAACACAGATACGCAGTATTTT CASSPYGTGNTDTQYF
- TRBJ1-6 - TRBV3-1/TRBV3-2 TGTGCCAGCAGCCAAGTTGGTGGGGCGGCACCCCTCCACTTT CASSQVGGAAPLHF
- TRBJ2-7 - TRBV7-9 TGTGCCAGCAGCTTAAGTGGGCCTTACGAGCAGTACTTC CASSLSGPYEQYF
TRBD2 TRBJ2-7 - TRBV5-6 TGTGCCAGCAGCTCCCCGGGGGGGGCCTACGAGCAGTACTTC CASSSPGGAYEQYF
- TRBJ2-5 - TRBV9 TGTGCCAGCAGCCCCCACGGGCAAGAGACCCAGTACTTC CASSPHGQETQYF
- TRBJ2-5 - TRBV4-1 TGCGCCAGCAGCCAAGATCGTGCGGGGGCTAATACACGGGAGACCCAGTACTTC CASSQDRAGANTRETQYF
TRBD1 TRBJ1-2 - TRBV25-1 TGTGCCAGCAGTGCGCCGCGGGACAGGGGATATGGCTACACCTTC CASSAPRDRGYGYTF
- TRBJ1-1 - TRBV5-1 TGCGCCAGCAGCCCCGGGACACCTTTTCTGGGTGAAGCTTTCTTT CASSPGTPFLGEAFF
- TRBJ1-3 - TRBV30 TGTGCCTGGAGTCTCGGAGTGGGAAACACCATATATTTT CAWSLGVGNTIYF
TRBD1 TRBJ1-4 - TRBV28 TGTGCCAGCAGCCGACGACAGGGTACTGAAAAACTGTTTTTT CASSRRQGTEKLFF
- TRBJ1-5 - TRBV28 TGTGCCAGCAGTTTAGCCGGGGTCCCAGCTCAGTCCCAGCATTTT CASSLAGVPAQSQHF
- TRBJ1-3 - TRBV19 TGTGCCAGTCGTCCCGACCGTCAGGTTCGAAACACCATATATTTT CASRPDRQVRNTIYF
- TRBJ2-1 - TRBV19 TGTGCCAGTAGTTCCATGGCAGTTGACAATGAGCAGTTCTTC CASSSMAVDNEQFF
TRBD1 TRBJ2-5 - TRBV4-1 TGCGCCAGCAGCCATTTCGACAGGGGGATGCAAGAGACCCAGTACTTC CASSHFDRGMQETQYF
- TRBJ2-1 - TRBV7-9 TGTGCCAGCAGCTTAGGTGGAGCGGGTCAGCAGTTCTTC CASSLGGAGQQFF
- TRBJ1-6 - TRBV2 TGTGCCAGCAGTGAAGCGAGGGAGACAGGATCCCTCCACTTT CASSEARETGSLHF
TRBD1 TRBJ2-4 - TRBV5-1 TGCGCCAGCAGCACTACCGGGACAGGGCTAAACATTCAGTACTTC CASSTTGTGLNIQYF
- TRBJ1-6 - TRBV30 TGTGCCTGGACGGGGAATACTTATAATTCACCCCTCCACTTT CAWTGNTYNSPLHF
- TRBJ1-6 - TRBV4-3 TGCGCCAGCAGCCAATGGTCCACAGGCCTAACACCCCTCCACTTT CASSQWSTGLTPLHF
- TRBJ1-1 - TRBV6-5 TGTGCCAGCACGACAGGACGAGCGAACACTGAAGCTTTCTTT CASTTGRANTEAFF
- TRBJ1-6 - TRBV19 TGTGCCACTTCCCTGGAGAGCTCCTATAATTCACCCCTCCACTTT CATSLESSYNSPLHF
TRBD2 TRBJ2-3 - TRBV7-3 TGTGCCAGCAGCACCTTGGGACGGGGGGGCCTCGGCACAGATACGCAGTATTTT CASSTLGRGGLGTDTQYF
TRBD1 TRBJ1-1 once TRBV6-2/TRBV6-3 TGTGCCAGCAGTTCCATAATAAGGGTGAGGGGGCCGGCTGAAGCTTTCTTT CASSSIIRVRGPAEAFF
- TRBJ2-4 - TRBV21-1 TGTGCCAGCAGCAAAGCGCAGATGGTGAAGAACATTCAGTACTTC CASSKAQMVKNIQYF
- TRBJ1-6 - TRBV6-4 TGTGCCAGCAGCGCAGGGGTCTATAATTCACCCCTCCACTTT CASSAGVYNSPLHF
TRBD1 TRBJ1-5 - TRBV15 TGTGCCTCCGCTGGGACAGGGATTAGCAATCAGCCCCAGCATTTT CASAGTGISNQPQHF
TRBD1 TRBJ1-4 - TRBV11-2 TGTGCCAGCACCGGGACAGGGATACTTGAAAAACTGTTTTTT CASTGTGILEKLFF
- TRBJ1-1 - TRBV12-3/TRBV12-4 TGTGCCAGCAGTTTCAATCAGGGTTCTGAAGCTTTCTTT CASSFNQGSEAFF
TRBD2 TRBJ2-3 - TRBV14 TGTGCCAGCAGCCAAGCGGGGGGGTATCGCACAGATACGCAGTATTTT CASSQAGGYRTDTQYF
- TRBJ2-7 - TRBV7-2 TGTGCCAGCAGCTTCCGGGAGCCAGGGCCCCTAACCTCCTACGAGCAGTACTTC CASSFREPGPLTSYEQYF
TRBD2 TRBJ2-3 once TRBV18 TGTGCCAGCTCACCCAGCGGGGACACAGATACGCAGTATTTT CASSPSGDTDTQYF
- TRBJ1-2 - TRBV5-6 TGTGCCAGCAGCTTGGAAATAGGGGGATATGGCTACACCTTC CASSLEIGGYGYTF
- TRBJ1-4 - TRBV5-8 TGTGCCAGCAGCCAGAAGACAGTGGGAGAAAAACTGTTTTTT CASSQKTVGEKLFF
- TRBJ1-5 - TRBV5-4 TGTGCCAGCAGCACAGGCGATCAGCCCCAGCATTTT CASSTGDQPQHF
TRBD1 TRBJ1-1 - TRBV2 TGTGCCAGCAGTAAGACAGGGGTGGGCACTGAAGCTTTCTTT CASSKTGVGTEAFF
TRBD1 TRBJ1-6 - TRBV19 TGTGCCAGTACCGGTCCGGGACAGGGGGGGATGAATTCACCCCTCCACTTT CASTGPGQGGMNSPLHF
TRBD2 TRBJ2-5 - TRBV2 TGTGCCAGCAGTTTCCCGGGGGGGGAGGGAGAGACCCAGTACTTC CASSFPGGEGETQYF
- TRBJ2-7 - TRBV19 TGTGCCAGTAGTATACAGGGGAACAACGAGCAGTACTTC CASSIQGNNEQYF
TRBD1 TRBJ2-3 - TRBV5-4 TGTGCCAGCAGCTCGACAGGGCGTACAGATACGCAGTATTTT CASSSTGRTDTQYF
- TRBJ1-1 - TRBV18 TGTGCCAGCTCACCATCCCTCCGGGACACTGAAGCTTTCTTT CASSPSLRDTEAFF